This TCR beta chain stems from a study of blood T cell repertoires in COVID-19. As for the study in general: Whether acute or convalescent, the COVID-19 samples came from the United States, Italy and Spain. In each case, the material was cDNA or gDNA derived from T cells, B-cell-depleted T cells, or PBMCs.

Per the authors' pipeline: By means of reference gene primer amplification, nucleated cell counts were estimated. Clones were read by immunoSEQ multiplex PCR, and TCRdb kept only the in-frame ones, dropping some. V and J calls and clone size come straight from that table; D and trimming were deduced from the DNA. Among fewer than 350,000 clones, 70% to 90% were seen once, and the ten largest hold around 4%. CDR1 is SGDLS, CDR2 YYNGEE, per germline. The length of the CDR3 is 17 residues. The V gene lost 3 bases and the J gene lost 0 bases, with 17 bases spanning the gap. Sequences were obtained from peripheral blood. The V gene is TRBV9, the J gene TRBJ2-3; D unclear. The TCR sequence derives from a woman aged 45-65 years with active or convalescent COVID-19. The DNA of the CDR3 is TGTGCCAGCAGCGCCATCGGTGGAGCAGCTAGCACAGATACGCAGTATTTT. Amino acids: CASSAIGGAASTDTQYF.